The T cell receptor beta chain under discussion was sequenced for a study of identical twins. Study observations and caveats: Models predicted too little out-of-frame TCR alpha sharing in monozygotic twins.

Trimming took off 4 bases at V and 16 bases at J, with 17 bases between the two ends. The germline V gene has CDR1 MGHRA and CDR2 YSYEKL. CDR3 length: 12 amino acids. This clonotype was counted only a few times. Its antigen is as yet unknown. Unique molecular identifiers were present on cDNA, and template switching added a universal primer site. TCRdb re-called the 5' RACE reads with MiXCR, one entry per CDR3 protein. Among about 150,000 distinct CDR3 sequences listed, around 3.4% were seen once. The V gene is TRBV4-1, the J gene TRBJ2-1; tentatively, D is TRBD1 or TRBD2 (5 bases each). Sequences were obtained from memory T cells sorted from blood. The sequence was obtained from a man younger than 35 in good health. CDR3 DNA: TGCGCCAGCAGCCCCGATCGGGGCTCCATTTTCTTC. The encoded protein is CASSPDRGSIFF.